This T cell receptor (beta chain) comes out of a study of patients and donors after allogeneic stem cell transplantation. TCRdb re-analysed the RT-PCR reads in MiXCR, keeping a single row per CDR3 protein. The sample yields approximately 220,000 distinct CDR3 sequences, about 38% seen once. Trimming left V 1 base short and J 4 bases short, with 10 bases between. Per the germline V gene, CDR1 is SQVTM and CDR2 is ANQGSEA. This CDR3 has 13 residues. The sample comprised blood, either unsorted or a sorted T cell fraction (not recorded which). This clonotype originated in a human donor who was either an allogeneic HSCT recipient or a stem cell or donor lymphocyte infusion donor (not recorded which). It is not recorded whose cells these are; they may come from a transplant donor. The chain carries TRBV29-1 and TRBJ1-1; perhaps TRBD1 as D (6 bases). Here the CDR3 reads CSVEARGFTEAFF. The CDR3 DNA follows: TGCAGCGTTGAAGCTAGGGGGTTCACTGAAGCTTTCTTT.